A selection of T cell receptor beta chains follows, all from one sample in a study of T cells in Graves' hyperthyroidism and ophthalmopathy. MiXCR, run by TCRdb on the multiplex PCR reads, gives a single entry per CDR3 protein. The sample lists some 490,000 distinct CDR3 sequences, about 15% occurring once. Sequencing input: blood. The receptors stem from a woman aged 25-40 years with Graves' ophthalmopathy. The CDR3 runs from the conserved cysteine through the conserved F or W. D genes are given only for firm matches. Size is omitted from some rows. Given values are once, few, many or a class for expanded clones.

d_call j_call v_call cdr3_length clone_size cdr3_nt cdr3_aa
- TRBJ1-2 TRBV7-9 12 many TGTGCCAGCAGTATTTCGGCACATGGCTACACCTTC CASSISAHGYTF
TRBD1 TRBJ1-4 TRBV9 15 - TGTGCCAGCAGCGAGGGGGGGACAGGCGTTGAAAAACTGTTTTTT CASSEGGTGVEKLFF
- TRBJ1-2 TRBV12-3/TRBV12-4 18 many TGTGCCAGCAGTTTAGAGGTGGGGACATCCCTTCTAGACTATGGCTACACCTTC CASSLEVGTSLLDYGYTF
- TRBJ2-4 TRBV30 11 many TGTGCCTCCTCGATCGCCGGCATTCAGTACTTC CASSIAGIQYF
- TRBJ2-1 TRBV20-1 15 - TGCAGTGCTAGAGACCAGCTATACTCCTACAATGAGCAGTTCTTC CSARDQLYSYNEQFF
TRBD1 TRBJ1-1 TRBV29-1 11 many TGCAGCGGACGATCCGGGACAGGGGCTTTCTTT CSGRSGTGAFF
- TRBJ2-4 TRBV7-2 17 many TGTGCCAGCAGCTTAGACCCTACTAACCCAGCCAAAAACATTCAGTACTTC CASSLDPTNPAKNIQYF
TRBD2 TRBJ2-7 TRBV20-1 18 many TGCAGTGCTAGAATGGGTGGCTTTTGGATCCGGGGGGGGTACGAGCAGTACTTC CSARMGGFWIRGGYEQYF
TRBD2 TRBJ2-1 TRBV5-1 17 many TGCGCCAGCAGCCCAAGGGTAGCGGGAGGGTTAAACAATGAGCAGTTCTTC CASSPRVAGGLNNEQFF
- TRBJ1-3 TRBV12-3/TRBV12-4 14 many TGTGCCAGCAGGGACCGCGGCTCTGGAAACACCATATATTTT CASRDRGSGNTIYF
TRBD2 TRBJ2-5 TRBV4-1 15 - TGCGCCAGCAGCCAAGCCGAGGGACTACAAGAGACCCAGTACTTC CASSQAEGLQETQYF
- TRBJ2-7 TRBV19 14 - TGTGCCAGTAGTACCCCCGATAGCGGCTACGAGCAGTACTTC CASSTPDSGYEQYF
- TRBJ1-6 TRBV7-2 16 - TGTGCCAGCAGCGATACCCGTGGGGGAGAAAATTCACCCCTCCACTTT CASSDTRGGENSPLHF
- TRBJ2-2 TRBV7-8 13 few TGTGCCAGCAGCTTAGCAAGTCCCGGGGAGCTGTTTTTT CASSLASPGELFF
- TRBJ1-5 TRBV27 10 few TGTGCCAGCAGGAATCAGCCCCAGCATTTT CASRNQPQHF
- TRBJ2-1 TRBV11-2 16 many TGTGCCAGCAGCGGCCCCGGGTTGGATCGGTACAATGAGCAGTTCTTC CASSGPGLDRYNEQFF
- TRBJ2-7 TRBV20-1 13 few TGCAGTGCTAGAATACCGCCGGGGAAGGGGCAGTACTTC CSARIPPGKGQYF
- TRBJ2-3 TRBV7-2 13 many TGTGCCAGCAGCAATAGGCGCACAGATACGCAGTATTTT CASSNRRTDTQYF
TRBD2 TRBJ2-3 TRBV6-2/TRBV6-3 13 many TGTGCCAGCAGTCGCGGGAGCGCAGATACGCAGTATTTT CASSRGSADTQYF
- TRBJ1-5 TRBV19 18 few TGTGCCAGTAACCCCCATAAAGGCGGAGGGTCGGGCAATCAGCCCCAGCATTTT CASNPHKGGGSGNQPQHF
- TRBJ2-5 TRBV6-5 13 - TGTGCCAGCAGTTACGGGGGAGGTGGGACCCAGTACTTC CASSYGGGGTQYF
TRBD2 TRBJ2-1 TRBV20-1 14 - TGCAGTGCTAGAGTGCCTAGCGGGATCGATGAGCAGTTCTTC CSARVPSGIDEQFF
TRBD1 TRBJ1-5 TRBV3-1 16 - TGTGCCAACACGAGGGACAGGGGGCTGAGCAATCAGCCCCAGCATTTT CANTRDRGLSNQPQHF
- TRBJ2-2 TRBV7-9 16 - TGTGCCAGCAGCTTACAGAGTACGCGTCTCACCGGGGAGCTGTTTTTT CASSLQSTRLTGELFF
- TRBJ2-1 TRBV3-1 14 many TGTGCCAGCACCTCCGGGACATCCTACAATGAGCAGTTCTTC CASTSGTSYNEQFF
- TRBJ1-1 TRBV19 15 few TGTGCCAGTAGTCTCCCCACACAGGGTGGCACTGAAGCTTTCTTT CASSLPTQGGTEAFF
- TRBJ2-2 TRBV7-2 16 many TGTGCCAGCAGCCGGCCCGGTTTGAAAGGAGCCGGGGAGCTGTTTTTT CASSRPGLKGAGELFF
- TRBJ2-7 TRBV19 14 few TGTGCCAGTAGTAGCGGATCGGCCTTATACGAGCAGTACTTC CASSSGSALYEQYF
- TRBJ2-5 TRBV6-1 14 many TGTGCCAGCACTAAGATGGGAGGTGGTGAGACCCAGTACTTC CASTKMGGGETQYF
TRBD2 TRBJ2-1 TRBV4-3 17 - TGCGCCAGCAGCCAGAGTACTAGCGGCCAAACGGGGAATGAGCAGTTCTTC CASSQSTSGQTGNEQFF
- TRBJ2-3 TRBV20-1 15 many TGCAGTGCTAGAGGGGAGAGAGGGTGGGCAGATACGCAGTATTTT CSARGERGWADTQYF
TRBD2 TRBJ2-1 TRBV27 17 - TGTGCCAGCAGTTTAGGCGCTAGGAACAGCGGGAGGGGTGAGCAGTTCTTC CASSLGARNSGRGEQFF
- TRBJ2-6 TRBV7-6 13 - TGTGCCAGCAGCTTAGTCGGGGCCAACGTCCTGACTTTC CASSLVGANVLTF
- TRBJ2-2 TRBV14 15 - TGTGCCAGCAGCCAAGATCAAATCCCCACCGGGGAGCTGTTTTTT CASSQDQIPTGELFF
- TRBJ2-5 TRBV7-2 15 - TGTGCCAGCAGCTTAGTAGCCACCCGGGGAGAGACCCAGTACTTC CASSLVATRGETQYF
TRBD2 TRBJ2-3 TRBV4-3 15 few TGCGCCAGCAGCCAGGACGGACTAGCGGGAGGGCGGACGTATTTT CASSQDGLAGGRTYF
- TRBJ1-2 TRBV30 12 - TGTGCCTGGGGTTCAGGGGTCTATGGCTACACCTTC CAWGSGVYGYTF
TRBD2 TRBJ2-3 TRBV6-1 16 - TGTGCCAGCGGGACCTTAGCGGGAGTCCACCGGGATACGCAGTATTTT CASGTLAGVHRDTQYF
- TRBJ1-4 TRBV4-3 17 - TGCGCCAGCAGCCAAGACGTCCATCTGCGCGGTCATGAAAAACTGTTTTTT CASSQDVHLRGHEKLFF
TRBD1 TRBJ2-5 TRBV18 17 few TGTGCCAGCTCACCACTCGGTCCGACAGGGCAAAAAGAGACCCAGTACTTC CASSPLGPTGQKETQYF